This T cell receptor (beta chain) was found in a study of metastatic and nonmetastatic thyroid tumors. Study-level information: Where malignant and benign thyroid patients were concerned, repertoires were compared across blood and tumor or nodule tissue. The study's findings and limits: A significant increase in TCR beta diversity was reportedly seen in malignant thyroid tumors relative to benign nodules, in blood and tumor.

Methods used by the authors: Using the CDR3 differences seen across clinicopathological groups, the authors built a distant-metastasis classifier for papillary thyroid cancer, which was meant to discriminate distant-metastatic patients. TCRdb re-called the PCR reads via MiXCR. These V and J calls are TCRdb output, not the study's own analysis. Found here are about 12,000 clones, 23% of them singletons; the top ten hold 12%. Before thyroid surgery, none of the patients had received any treatment. This CDR3 has 13 residues. The V and J ends lost 10 bases and 9 bases, in that order; junction bases with no gene match: 6. The germline CDR1 and CDR2 sequences are MNHEY and SMNVEV (reference sequence). In regard to this clone: Its cognate antigen is unknown.

The specimen was adjacent normal tissue. The chain employs TRBV27 and TRBJ2-1; TRBD2 matches at 13 bases. The receptor comes from a female donor with papillary thyroid cancer or a benign thyroid nodule (not recorded which). Some clones in this sample may be carry-over from other donors' samples. CDR3: CATGLAGDGEQFF. The CDR3 region has the DNA TGTGCCACCGGACTAGCGGGAGACGGTGAGCAGTTCTTC.